The 4 T cell receptor beta chains below come from one sample, sequenced in a study of cytomegalovirus exposure and HLA in healthy donors. Researchers ran the PCR with 60 Vbeta and 13 Jbeta primers. Sequencing was performed with immunoSEQ multiplex PCR; in TCRdb, only in-frame clones are kept and a portion is missing. The repertoire consists of over 65,000 clones, with around 67% occurring once and the leading ten covering 6.5% to 7.5%. The sample was PBMCs. The receptors shown here come from a woman in her fifties or sixties in good health and CMV-seropositive.

The CDR3 sequence is CASSLRQAEAFF. The CDR3 DNA reads as TGTGCCAGCTCACTTCGACAGGCTGAAGCTTTCTTT. J is TRBJ1-1 and V is TRBV18, with D tentatively TRBD1 (6 bases). Germline CDR1 reads KGHSH; CDR2 reads LQKENI. There are 12 residues in the CDR3. Between the trimmed V and J ends, which lost 4 bases and 6 bases, there was a span of 9 bases.

The rearrangement links TRBV6-6 to TRBJ2-3, with 11 positions matching TRBD2. Germline V CDR1 and CDR2: MNHNY, SVGAGI (reference sequence). V lost 0 bases and J lost 6; bases outside the gene matches: 5. The CDR3 is made up of 16 amino acids. CDR3 in amino acids: CASSYSSGGAGDTQYF. For the CDR3, the DNA is TGTGCCAGCAGTTACTCTAGCGGGGGGGCGGGGGATACGCAGTATTTT.

The J gene is TRBJ1-2, the V gene TRBV13; TRBD1 is a possible D gene (5 bases). Germline V gene lookup returns CDR1 PRHDT and CDR2 FYEKMQ (reference sequence). V shed 5 bases and J shed 4 bases, with 20 bases lying between them. The CDR3 length is 16 residues. The CDR3 DNA reads as TGTGCCAGCAGCCATCCGGACCGAGACAGTTTCTATGGCTACACCTTC. It translates to CASSHPDRDSFYGYTF.

V and J are TRBV21-1 and TRBJ1-2. TRBV21-1 is labeled a pseudogene. This CDR3 comprises 14 residues. The CDR3 DNA reads TGTGCCAGCAGCGCGGGCGGTGGAAACTATGGCTACACCTTC. Its protein is CASSAGGGNYGYTF.